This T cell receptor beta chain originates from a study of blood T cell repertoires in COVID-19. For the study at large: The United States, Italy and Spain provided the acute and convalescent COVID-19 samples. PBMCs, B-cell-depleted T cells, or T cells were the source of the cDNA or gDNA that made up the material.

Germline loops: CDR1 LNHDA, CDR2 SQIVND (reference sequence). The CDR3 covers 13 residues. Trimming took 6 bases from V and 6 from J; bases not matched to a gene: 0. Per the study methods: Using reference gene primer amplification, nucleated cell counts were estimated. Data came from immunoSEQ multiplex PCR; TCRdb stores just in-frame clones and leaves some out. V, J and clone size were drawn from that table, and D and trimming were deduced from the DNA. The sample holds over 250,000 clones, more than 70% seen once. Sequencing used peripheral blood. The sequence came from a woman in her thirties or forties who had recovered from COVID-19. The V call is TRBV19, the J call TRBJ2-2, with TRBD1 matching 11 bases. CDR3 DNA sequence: TGTGCCAGTAGGGGACAGGGGGCCGGGGAGCTGTTTTTT. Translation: CASRGQGAGELFF.